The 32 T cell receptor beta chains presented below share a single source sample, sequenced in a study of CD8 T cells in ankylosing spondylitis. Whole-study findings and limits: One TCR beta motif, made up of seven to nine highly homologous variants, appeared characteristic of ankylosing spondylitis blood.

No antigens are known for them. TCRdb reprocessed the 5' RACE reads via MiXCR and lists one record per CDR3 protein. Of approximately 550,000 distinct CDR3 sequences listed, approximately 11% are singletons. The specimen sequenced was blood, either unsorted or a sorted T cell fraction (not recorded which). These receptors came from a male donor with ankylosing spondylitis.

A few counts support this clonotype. CDR3 loop: CASSAPNLRQGVGGYTF. Here the CDR3 DNA reads TGTGCCAGCAGCGCGCCAAATCTTAGACAGGGGGTTGGTGGCTACACCTTC. The rearrangement links TRBV9 to TRBJ1-2, with 9 positions matching TRBD1. With 3 bases clipped from V and 7 bases from J, the junction kept 16 bases outside the gene matches. This CDR3 has 17 residues. The germline V gene has CDR1 SGDLS and CDR2 YYNGEE.

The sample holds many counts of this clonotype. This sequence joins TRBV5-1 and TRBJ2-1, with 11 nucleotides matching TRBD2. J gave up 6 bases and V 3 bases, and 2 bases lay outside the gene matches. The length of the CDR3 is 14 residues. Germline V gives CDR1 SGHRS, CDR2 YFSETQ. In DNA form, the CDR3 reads TGCGCCAGCAGCTCGACTAGCGGGGTCAATGAGCAGTTCTTC. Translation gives CASSSTSGVNEQFF.

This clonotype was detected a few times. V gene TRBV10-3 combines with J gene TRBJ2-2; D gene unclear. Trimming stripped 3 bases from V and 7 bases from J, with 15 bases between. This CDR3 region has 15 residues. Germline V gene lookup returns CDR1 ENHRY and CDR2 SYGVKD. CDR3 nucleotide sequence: TGTGCCATCAGTGACCCAAAAGGAGAGTTCGGGGAGCTGTTTTTT. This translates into CAISDPKGEFGELFF.

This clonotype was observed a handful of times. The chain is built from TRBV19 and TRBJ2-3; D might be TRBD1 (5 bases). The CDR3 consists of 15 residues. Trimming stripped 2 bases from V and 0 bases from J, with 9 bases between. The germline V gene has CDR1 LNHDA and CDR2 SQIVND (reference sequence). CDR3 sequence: CASSISTASTDTQYF. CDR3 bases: TGTGCCAGTAGTATATCGACAGCTAGCACAGATACGCAGTATTTT.

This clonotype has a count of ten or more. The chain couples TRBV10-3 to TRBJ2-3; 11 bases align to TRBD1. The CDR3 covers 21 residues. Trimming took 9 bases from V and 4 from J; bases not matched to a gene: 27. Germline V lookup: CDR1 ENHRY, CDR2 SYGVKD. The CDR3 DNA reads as TGTGCCATTAGACCGGGACAGGGGGAAAGTAGCGGGAGCATCGCATCAGATACGCAGTATTTT. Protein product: CAIRPGQGESSGSIASDTQYF.

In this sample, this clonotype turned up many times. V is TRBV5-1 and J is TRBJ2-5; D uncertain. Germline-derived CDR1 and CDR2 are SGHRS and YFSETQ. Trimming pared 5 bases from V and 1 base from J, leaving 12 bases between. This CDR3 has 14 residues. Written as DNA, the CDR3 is TGCGCCAGCAGGTTAGCTCTGGGCCAAGAGACCCAGTACTTC. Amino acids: CASRLALGQETQYF.

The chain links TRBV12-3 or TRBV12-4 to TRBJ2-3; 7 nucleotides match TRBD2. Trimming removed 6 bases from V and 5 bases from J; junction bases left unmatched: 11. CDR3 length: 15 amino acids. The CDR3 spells CASRGQRGVKDTQYF. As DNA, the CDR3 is TGTGCCAGCAGAGGCCAGCGGGGAGTTAAAGATACGCAGTATTTT.

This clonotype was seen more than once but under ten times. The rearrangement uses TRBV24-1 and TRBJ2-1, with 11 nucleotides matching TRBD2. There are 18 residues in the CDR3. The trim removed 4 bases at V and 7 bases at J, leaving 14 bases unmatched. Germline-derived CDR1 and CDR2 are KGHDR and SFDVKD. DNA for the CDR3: TGTGCCACCAGTGACAACGGACTAGCGGGTTCTGAGAGGAATGAGCAGTTCTTC. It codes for CATSDNGLAGSERNEQFF.

This chain's CDR3 is CASSQPGGGSSYNEQFF. The DNA of the CDR3 is TGTGCCAGCAGCCAACCTGGAGGGGGGAGCTCCTACAATGAGCAGTTCTTC. The chain joins TRBV16 to TRBJ2-1, with D possibly called TRBD1 or TRBD2 (6 bases each). V was clipped by 2 bases and J by 0 bases, with 14 bases between them. CDR3 length: 17 residues. Germline lookup yields CDR1 KGHSY and CDR2 FQNENV.

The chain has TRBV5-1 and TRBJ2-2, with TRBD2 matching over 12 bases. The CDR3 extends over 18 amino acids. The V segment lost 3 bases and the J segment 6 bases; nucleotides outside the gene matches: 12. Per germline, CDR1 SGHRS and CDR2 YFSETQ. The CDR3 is CASSSSAQRTSGAGELFF. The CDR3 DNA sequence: TGCGCCAGCAGCTCTTCTGCCCAACGGACTAGCGGGGCCGGGGAGCTGTTTTTT.

CDR3 DNA sequence: TGCGCCAGCAGCCATCGTGGGGCTAGCGGGAGGGCCGGGGACACAGATACGCAGTATTTT. Translation: CASSHRGASGRAGDTDTQYF. The genes are TRBV4-1 and TRBJ2-3, with 12 bases lining up with TRBD2. CDR3 length: 20 residues. The germline V gene encodes CDR1 MGHRA and CDR2 YSYEKL. Trimming removed 3 bases from V and 2 bases from J; junction bases left unmatched: 15.

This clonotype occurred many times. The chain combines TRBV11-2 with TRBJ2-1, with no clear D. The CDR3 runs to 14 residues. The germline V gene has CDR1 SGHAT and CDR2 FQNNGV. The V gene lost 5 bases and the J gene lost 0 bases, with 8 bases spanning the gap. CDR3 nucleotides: TGTGCCAGCAGCCTGACGGGCTCCTACAATGAGCAGTTCTTC. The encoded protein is CASSLTGSYNEQFF.

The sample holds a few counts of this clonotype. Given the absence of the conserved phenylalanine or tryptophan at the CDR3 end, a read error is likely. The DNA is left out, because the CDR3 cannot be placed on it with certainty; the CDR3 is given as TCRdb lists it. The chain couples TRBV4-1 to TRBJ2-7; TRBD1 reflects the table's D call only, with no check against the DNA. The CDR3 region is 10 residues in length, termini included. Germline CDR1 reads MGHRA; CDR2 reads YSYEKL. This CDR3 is CASSLRTTLA.

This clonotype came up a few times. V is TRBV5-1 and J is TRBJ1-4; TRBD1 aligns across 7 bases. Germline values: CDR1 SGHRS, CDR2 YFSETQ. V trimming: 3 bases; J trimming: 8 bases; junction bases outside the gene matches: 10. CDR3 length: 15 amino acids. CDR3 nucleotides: TGCGCCAGCAGCTCCGGGGACCGGGACAGCGAAAAACTGTTTTTT. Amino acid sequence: CASSSGDRDSEKLFF.

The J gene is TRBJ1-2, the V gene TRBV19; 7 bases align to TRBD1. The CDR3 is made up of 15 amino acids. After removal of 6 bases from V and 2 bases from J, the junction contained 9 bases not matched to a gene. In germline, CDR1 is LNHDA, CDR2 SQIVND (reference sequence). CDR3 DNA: TGTGCCAGTAGGACCACAGGGGAGCTGAACTATGGCTACACCTTC. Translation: CASRTTGELNYGYTF.

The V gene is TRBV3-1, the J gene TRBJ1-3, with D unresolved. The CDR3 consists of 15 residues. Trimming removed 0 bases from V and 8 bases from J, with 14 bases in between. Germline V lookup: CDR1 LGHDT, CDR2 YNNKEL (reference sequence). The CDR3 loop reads CASSQDIGLGDTIYF. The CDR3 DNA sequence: TGTGCCAGCAGCCAAGATATCGGACTCGGAGACACCATATATTTT.

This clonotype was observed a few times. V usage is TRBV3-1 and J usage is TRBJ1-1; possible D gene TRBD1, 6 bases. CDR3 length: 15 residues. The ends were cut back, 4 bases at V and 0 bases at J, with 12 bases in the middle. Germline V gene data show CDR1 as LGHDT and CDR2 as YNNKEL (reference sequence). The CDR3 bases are TGTGCCAGCAGCCCAGTAAGGGGGGTGAACACTGAAGCTTTCTTT. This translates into CASSPVRGVNTEAFF.

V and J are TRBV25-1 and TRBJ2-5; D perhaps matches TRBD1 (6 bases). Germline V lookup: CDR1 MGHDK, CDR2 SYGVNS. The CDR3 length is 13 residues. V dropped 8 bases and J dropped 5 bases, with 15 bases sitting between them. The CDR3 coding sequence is TGTGCCAGCCGATCCCTGGGGGCCGAGACCCAGTACTTC. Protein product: CASRSLGAETQYF.

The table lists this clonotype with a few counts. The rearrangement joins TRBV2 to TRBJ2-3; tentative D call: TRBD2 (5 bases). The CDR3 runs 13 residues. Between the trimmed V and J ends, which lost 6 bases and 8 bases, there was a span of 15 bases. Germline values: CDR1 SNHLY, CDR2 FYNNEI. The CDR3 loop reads CASRPPSAGTQYF. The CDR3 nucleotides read TGTGCCAGCAGACCCCCCTCGGCGGGTACGCAGTATTTT. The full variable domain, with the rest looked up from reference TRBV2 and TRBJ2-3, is EPEVTQTPSHQVTQMGQEVILRCVPISNHLYFYWYRQILGQKVEFLVSFYNNEISEKSEIFDDQFSVERPDGSNFTLKIRSTKLEDSAMYFCASRPPSAGTQYFGPGTRLTVL.

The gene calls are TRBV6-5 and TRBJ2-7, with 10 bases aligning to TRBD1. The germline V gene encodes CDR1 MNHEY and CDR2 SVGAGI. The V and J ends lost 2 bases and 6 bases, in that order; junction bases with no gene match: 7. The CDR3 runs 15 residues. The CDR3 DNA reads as TGTGCCAGCAGTTACCCCCGGGACAGGGGCCTCGAGCAGTACTTC. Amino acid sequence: CASSYPRDRGLEQYF.

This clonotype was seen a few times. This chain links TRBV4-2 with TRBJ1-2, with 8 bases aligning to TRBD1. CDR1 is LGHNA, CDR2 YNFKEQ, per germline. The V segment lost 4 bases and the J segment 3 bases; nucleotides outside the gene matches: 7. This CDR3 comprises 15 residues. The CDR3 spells CASSPAAQGDYGYTF. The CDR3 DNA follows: TGTGCCAGCAGCCCCGCCGCACAGGGGGACTATGGCTACACCTTC.

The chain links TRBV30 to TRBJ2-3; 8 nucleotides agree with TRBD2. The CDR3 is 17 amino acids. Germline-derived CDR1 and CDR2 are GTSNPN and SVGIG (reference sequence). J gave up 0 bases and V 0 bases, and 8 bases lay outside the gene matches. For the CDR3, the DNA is TGTGCCTGGAGTGTGGCGACTAGCGTACCTAGCACAGATACGCAGTATTTT. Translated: CAWSVATSVPSTDTQYF.

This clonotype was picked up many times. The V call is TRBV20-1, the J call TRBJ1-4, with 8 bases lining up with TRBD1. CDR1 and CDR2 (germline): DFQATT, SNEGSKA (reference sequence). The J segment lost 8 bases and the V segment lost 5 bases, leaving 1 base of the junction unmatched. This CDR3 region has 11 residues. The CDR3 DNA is TGCAGTGCTGGGACAGGCGAAAAACTGTTTTTT. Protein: CSAGTGEKLFF.

The CDR3 DNA sequence: TGCGCCAGCAGTGAAGAACTAGCGGGAGCTGGCACAGATACGCAGTATTTT. Amino acids: CASSEELAGAGTDTQYF. The chain links TRBV10-1 to TRBJ2-3, with 11 bases aligning to TRBD2. This CDR3 comprises 17 residues. Looked up from germline, CDR1 is WNHNN and CDR2 is SYGVQD (reference sequence). Germline trimming cut 3 bases from V and 1 base from J; bases unmatched to any gene: 6.

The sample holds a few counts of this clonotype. The DNA for the CDR3 is TGCAGTGCCCCCGGGACAGGGCTGTCCGAGCAGTACTTC. Translating gives CSAPGTGLSEQYF. This sequence joins TRBV20-1 and TRBJ2-7; 9 bases fit TRBD1. The length of the CDR3 is 13 residues. The ends lost 6 bases at V and 6 bases at J; junction bases unmatched: 9. The germline V gene encodes CDR1 DFQATT and CDR2 SNEGSKA (reference sequence).

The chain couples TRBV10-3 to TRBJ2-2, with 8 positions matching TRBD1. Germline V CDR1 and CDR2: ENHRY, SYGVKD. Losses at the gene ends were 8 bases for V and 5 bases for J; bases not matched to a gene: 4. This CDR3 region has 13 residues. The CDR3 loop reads CAIGQGLTGELFF. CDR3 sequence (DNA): TGTGCCATCGGACAGGGTTTAACCGGGGAGCTGTTTTTT.

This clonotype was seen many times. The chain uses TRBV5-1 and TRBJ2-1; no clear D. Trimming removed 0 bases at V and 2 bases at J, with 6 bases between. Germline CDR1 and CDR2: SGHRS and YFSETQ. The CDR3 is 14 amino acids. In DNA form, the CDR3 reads TGCGCCAGCAGCTTGGAGAGCCCCTACAATGAGCAGTTCTTC. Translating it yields CASSLESPYNEQFF.

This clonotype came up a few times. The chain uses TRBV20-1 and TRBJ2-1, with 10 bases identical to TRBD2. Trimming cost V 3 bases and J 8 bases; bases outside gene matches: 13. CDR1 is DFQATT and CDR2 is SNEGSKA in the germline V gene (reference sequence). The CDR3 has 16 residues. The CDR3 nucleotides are TGCAGTGCTAGTGGGGGAGCGGGAGGGCCTAGGGATGAGCAGTTCTTC. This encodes CSASGGAGGPRDEQFF.

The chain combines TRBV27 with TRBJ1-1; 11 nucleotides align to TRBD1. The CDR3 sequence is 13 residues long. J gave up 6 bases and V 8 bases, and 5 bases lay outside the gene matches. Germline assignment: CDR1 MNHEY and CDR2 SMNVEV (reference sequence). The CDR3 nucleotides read TGTGCCAGCCTGGACAGGGGGCAATCTGAAGCTTTCTTT. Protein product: CASLDRGQSEAFF.

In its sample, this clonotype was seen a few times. The CDR3 spells CASSRLSLGAKNIQYF. The DNA for the CDR3 is TGTGCCAGTAGCCGATTATCTCTGGGGGCCAAAAACATTCAGTACTTC. The chain links TRBV19 to TRBJ2-4; D remains unclear. The germline CDR1 and CDR2 sequences are LNHDA and SQIVND (reference sequence). V lost 6 bases and J 1 base, leaving 16 bases between the germline ends. The CDR3 sequence is 16 residues long.

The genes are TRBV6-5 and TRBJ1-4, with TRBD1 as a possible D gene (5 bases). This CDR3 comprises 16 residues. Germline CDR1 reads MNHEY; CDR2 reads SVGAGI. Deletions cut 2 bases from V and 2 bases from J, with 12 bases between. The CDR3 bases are TGTGCCAGCAGTTACCAGTTCCAGGGCACTAATGAAAAACTGTTTTTT. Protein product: CASSYQFQGTNEKLFF.

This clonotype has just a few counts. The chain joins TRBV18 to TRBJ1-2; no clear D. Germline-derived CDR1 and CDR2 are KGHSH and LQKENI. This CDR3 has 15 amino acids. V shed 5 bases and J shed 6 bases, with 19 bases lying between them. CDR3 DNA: TGTGCCAGCTCATCGACAATGACACTTCCCCATGGCTACACCTTC. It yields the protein CASSSTMTLPHGYTF.